This is a list of T cell receptor beta chains from one sample in a study of blood T cell repertoires in COVID-19. The data were produced by immunoSEQ multiplex PCR, yet TCRdb's version contains in-frame clones alone and is incomplete. The table has some 350,000 clones, more than 75% seen once. The specimen sequenced was PBMCs or T cells enriched from blood (not recorded which). The receptors shown here come from a woman in her 30s who had recovered from COVID-19. Both conserved end residues are part of each CDR3. The order of the fields is V gene, clone size, D gene, J gene, CDR3 protein, CDR3 DNA. D genes are given only for firm matches. Rows may omit the clone size; those that give it use once, few, many or a size class.

V: TRBV27; size: .; D: .; J: TRBJ1-5; CDR3: CASRETRGPQHF; DNA: TGTGCCAGCAGGGAGACTAGGGGGCCCCAGCATTTT
V: TRBV24-1; size: .; D: TRBD1; J: TRBJ2-3; CDR3: CATSDSGQGTDTQYF; DNA: TGTGCCACCAGTGATTCGGGACAGGGAACAGATACGCAGTATTTT
V: TRBV29-1; size: few; D: .; J: TRBJ1-2; CDR3: CSVGVLDYGYTF; DNA: TGCAGCGTTGGAGTATTGGACTATGGCTACACCTTC
V: TRBV5-4; size: few; D: TRBD1; J: TRBJ1-3; CDR3: CASSLEFGTASGNTIYF; DNA: TGTGCCAGCAGCTTGGAATTTGGGACAGCCTCTGGAAACACCATATATTTT
V: TRBV11-2; size: .; D: .; J: TRBJ1-1; CDR3: CASSLYYGQGFGTEAFF; DNA: TGTGCCAGCAGCTTATACTACGGGCAGGGGTTTGGCACTGAAGCTTTCTTT
V: TRBV27; size: .; D: .; J: TRBJ1-3; CDR3: CASSSPQGLIGNTIYF; DNA: TGTGCCAGCAGTTCCCCCCAGGGGCTTATTGGAAACACCATATATTTT
V: TRBV4-1; size: few; D: TRBD1; J: TRBJ1-6; CDR3: CASSQGDRVNSPLHF; DNA: TGCGCCAGCAGCCAAGGGGACAGGGTGAATTCACCCCTCCACTTT
V: TRBV4-2; size: few; D: TRBD2; J: TRBJ2-1; CDR3: CASSPGLAEASEQFF; DNA: TGTGCCAGCAGCCCCGGACTAGCGGAAGCTAGTGAGCAGTTCTTC
V: TRBV29-1; size: .; D: .; J: TRBJ2-7; CDR3: CSVDGLQGSYEQYF; DNA: TGCAGCGTTGATGGGCTCCAGGGCTCCTACGAGCAGTACTTC
V: TRBV24-1; size: medium-sized; D: .; J: TRBJ2-2; CDR3: CATSDLSRDTGELFF; DNA: TGTGCCACCAGTGATTTGAGCAGGGACACCGGGGAGCTGTTTTTT
V: TRBV19; size: few; D: .; J: TRBJ2-1; CDR3: CASSMFPGDLSYNEQFF; DNA: TGTGCCAGTAGTATGTTCCCGGGAGATTTATCCTACAATGAGCAGTTCTTC
V: TRBV5-4; size: .; D: .; J: TRBJ1-2; CDR3: CASSSQTQEGGYTF; DNA: TGTGCCAGCAGTTCACAGACCCAGGAGGGTGGCTACACCTTC
V: TRBV19; size: .; D: TRBD1; J: TRBJ1-3; CDR3: CASSSEQGITIYF; DNA: TGTGCCAGTAGTAGCGAACAGGGGATCACCATATATTTT
V: TRBV6-1; size: .; D: TRBD2; J: TRBJ2-5; CDR3: CASSEGGIAGGYQETQYF; DNA: TGTGCCAGCAGTGAGGGCGGGATTGCGGGAGGATACCAAGAGACCCAGTACTTC
V: TRBV7-8; size: .; D: .; J: TRBJ2-1; CDR3: CASSLGGGEQFF; DNA: TGTGCCAGCAGCTTAGGGGGCGGCGAGCAGTTCTTC
V: TRBV28; size: .; D: .; J: TRBJ1-1; CDR3: CASSFPSTVEAFF; DNA: TGTGCCAGCAGTTTCCCATCTACGGTTGAAGCTTTCTTT
V: TRBV5-1; size: .; D: .; J: TRBJ1-4; CDR3: CASSLGFRGSNEKLFF; DNA: TGCGCCAGCAGCTTGGGCTTCAGGGGTTCTAATGAAAAACTGTTTTTT